A single sample gave rise to the 9 T cell receptor beta chains below, sequenced in a study of blood T cell repertoires in COVID-19. TCRdb keeps only in-frame clones here, not all; method: immunoSEQ multiplex PCR. The repertoire holds 150,000 or so clones, with around 81% as singletons. Sequencing was carried out using peripheral blood. The receptors were sampled from a man in his fifties or sixties with active or convalescent COVID-19.

The rearrangement uses TRBV28 and TRBJ1-3; no definite D call. The germline V gene has CDR1 MDHEN and CDR2 SYDVKM. The V end lost 6 bases, the J end lost 0 bases, and 15 bases lay between the germline ends. This CDR3 has 16 residues. DNA of the CDR3: TGTGCCAGCAGCCGATACCAAGGAGTCTCTGGAAACACCATATATTTT. As protein: CASSRYQGVSGNTIYF.

The CDR3 DNA follows: TGCGCCAGCAGCCAACTAGTATCCTACGAGCAGTACTTC. The encoded protein is CASSQLVSYEQYF. This sequence joins TRBV4-1 and TRBJ2-7; the D is unclear. Germline lookup yields CDR1 MGHRA and CDR2 YSYEKL. The ends were cut back, 2 bases at V and 1 base at J, with 6 bases in the middle. The CDR3 is 13 amino acids.

The V gene is TRBV29-1, the J gene TRBJ2-3; D is unclear. This CDR3 has 13 amino acids. Trimming stripped 4 bases from V and 1 base from J, with 9 bases between. Germline V gene data show CDR1 as SQVTM and CDR2 as ANQGSEA. The CDR3 spells CSVGSLGTDTQYF. For the CDR3, the DNA is TGCAGCGTTGGAAGTTTAGGCACAGATACGCAGTATTTT.

The chain couples TRBV6-1 to TRBJ2-5, with a possible D match to TRBD1 (6 bases). The V end lost 2 bases, the J end lost 2 bases, and 9 bases lay between the germline ends. This CDR3 spans 14 amino acids. Germline V lookup: CDR1 MNHNS, CDR2 SASEGT. DNA for the CDR3: TGTGCCAGCAGTGAACCCGACAGGCAAGAGACCCAGTACTTC. Its translation: CASSEPDRQETQYF.

This clone was seen once. This chain uses TRBV5-6 with TRBJ2-3; the match to TRBD2 covers 9 bases. Per germline, CDR1 SGHDT and CDR2 YYEEEE. Unmatched junction bases numbered 4, after V lost 1 base and J lost 1 base. The CDR3 runs to 16 residues. The CDR3 reads CASSLSSSGGTDTQYF. CDR3 DNA: TGTGCCAGCAGCTTGTCTTCTAGCGGGGGCACAGATACGCAGTATTTT. Filled out from reference TRBV5-6 and TRBJ2-3, the complete variable domain reads DAGVTQSPTHLIKTRGQQVTLRCSPKSGHDTVSWYQQALGQGPQFIFQYYEEEERQRGNFPDRFSGHQFPNYSSELNVNALLLGDSALYLCASSLSSSGGTDTQYFGPGTRLTVL.

This chain connects TRBV19 to TRBJ2-1, with 13 bases identical to TRBD2. Germline loops: CDR1 LNHDA, CDR2 SQIVND (reference sequence). The CDR3 sequence is 17 residues long. V lost 9 bases, J lost 6 bases, and 14 bases stayed unmatched. CDR3 sequence reads: CASAGQGRLAGGNEQFF. CDR3 bases: TGTGCCAGCGCGGGACAGGGGAGACTAGCGGGAGGCAATGAGCAGTTCTTC. Variable domain in full (rest from reference TRBV19 and TRBJ2-1): DGGITQSPKYLFRKEGQNVTLSCEQNLNHDAMYWYRQDPGQGLRLIYYSQIVNDFQKGDIAEGYSVSREKKESFPLTVTSAQKNPTAFYLCASAGQGRLAGGNEQFFGPGTRLTVL.

The V gene is TRBV3-1 (or the pseudogene TRBV3-2), the J gene TRBJ2-7; 8 bases fit TRBD1. The CDR3 length is 14 residues. Germline values: CDR1 LGHDT, CDR2 YNNKEL (reference sequence). V lost 1 base and J lost 7; bases outside the gene matches: 6. CDR3 residues: CASSQVTGAGEQYF. The CDR3 bases are TGTGCCAGCAGCCAAGTGACAGGGGCGGGTGAGCAGTACTTC.

The rearrangement joins TRBV9 to TRBJ1-3; D is unclear. From germline, CDR1 is SGDLS and CDR2 YYNGEE. The germline V and J ends were trimmed by 2 bases and 4 bases, with 7 bases remaining between them. The CDR3 totals 13 residues. This CDR3 is CASSVAEGNTIYF. CDR3 nucleotides: TGTGCCAGCAGCGTCGCGGAGGGAAACACCATATATTTT.

The gene calls are TRBV27 and TRBJ1-1, with a tentative D call TRBD1 (6 bases). Germline V gene sequence: CDR1 MNHEY, CDR2 SMNVEV (reference sequence). Deletions cut 2 bases from V and 6 bases from J, with 16 bases between. This CDR3 region has 15 residues. The CDR3: CASSLTGRARAEAFF. The CDR3, as DNA: TGTGCCAGCAGTTTAACAGGGAGGGCAAGGGCTGAAGCTTTCTTT.